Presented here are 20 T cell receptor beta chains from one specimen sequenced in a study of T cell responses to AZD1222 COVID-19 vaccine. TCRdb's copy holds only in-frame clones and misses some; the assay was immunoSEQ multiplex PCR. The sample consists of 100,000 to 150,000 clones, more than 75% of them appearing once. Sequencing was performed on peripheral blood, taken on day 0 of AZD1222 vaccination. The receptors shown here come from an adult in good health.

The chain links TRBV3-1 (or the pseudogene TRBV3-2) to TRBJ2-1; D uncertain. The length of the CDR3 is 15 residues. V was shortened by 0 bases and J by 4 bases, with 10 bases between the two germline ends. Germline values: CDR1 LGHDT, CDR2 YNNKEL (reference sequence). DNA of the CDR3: TGTGCCAGCAGCCAAGAGCCTCTAAAATACAATGAGCAGTTCTTC. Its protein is CASSQEPLKYNEQFF.

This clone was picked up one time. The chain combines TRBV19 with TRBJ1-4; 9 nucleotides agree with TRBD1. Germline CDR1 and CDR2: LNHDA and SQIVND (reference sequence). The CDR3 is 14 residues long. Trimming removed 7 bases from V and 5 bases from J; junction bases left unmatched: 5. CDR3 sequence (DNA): TGTGCCAGTACCGACAGGGGGATAAATGAAAAACTGTTTTTT. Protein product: CASTDRGINEKLFF.

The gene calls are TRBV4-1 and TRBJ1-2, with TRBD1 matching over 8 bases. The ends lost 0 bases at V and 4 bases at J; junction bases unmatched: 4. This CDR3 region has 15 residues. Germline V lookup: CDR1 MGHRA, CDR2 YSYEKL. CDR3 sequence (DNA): TGCGCCAGCAGCCAAGATTCAGGGGGCCTCTATGGCTACACCTTC. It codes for CASSQDSGGLYGYTF.

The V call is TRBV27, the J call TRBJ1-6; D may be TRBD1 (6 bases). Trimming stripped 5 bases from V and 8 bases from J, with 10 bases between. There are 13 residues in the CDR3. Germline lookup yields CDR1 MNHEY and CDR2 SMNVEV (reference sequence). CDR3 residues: CASSLDRYSPLHF. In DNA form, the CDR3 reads TGTGCCAGCAGTCTCGACAGGTATTCACCCCTCCACTTT.

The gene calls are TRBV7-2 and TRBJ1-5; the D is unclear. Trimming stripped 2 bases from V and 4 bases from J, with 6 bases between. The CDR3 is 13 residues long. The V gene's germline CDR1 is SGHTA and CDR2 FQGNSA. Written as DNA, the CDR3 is TGTGCCAGCAGCTTATCCCTAAATCAGCCCCAGCATTTT. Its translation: CASSLSLNQPQHF.

CDR3 residues: CASSSLGQLQETQYF. The DNA of the CDR3 is TGTGCCAGCAGTTCGTTAGGGCAGCTACAAGAGACCCAGTACTTC. The rearrangement uses TRBV27 and TRBJ2-5; unclear D gene. V was clipped by 4 bases and J by 2 bases, with 14 bases between them. The CDR3 runs 15 residues. Germline CDR1 MNHEY, CDR2 SMNVEV (reference sequence).

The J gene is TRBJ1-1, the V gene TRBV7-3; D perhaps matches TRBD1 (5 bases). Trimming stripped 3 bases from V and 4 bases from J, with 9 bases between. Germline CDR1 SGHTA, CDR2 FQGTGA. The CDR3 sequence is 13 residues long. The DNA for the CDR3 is TGTGCCAGCAGCTTTGGGGGTTTCACTGAAGCTTTCTTT. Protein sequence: CASSFGGFTEAFF.

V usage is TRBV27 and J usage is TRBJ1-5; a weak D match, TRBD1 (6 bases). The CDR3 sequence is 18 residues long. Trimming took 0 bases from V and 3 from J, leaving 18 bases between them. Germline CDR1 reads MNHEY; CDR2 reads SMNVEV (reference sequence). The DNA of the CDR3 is TGTGCCAGCAGTTTATCCAAAGTATACAGGGACCTCAATCAGCCCCAGCATTTT. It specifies CASSLSKVYRDLNQPQHF.

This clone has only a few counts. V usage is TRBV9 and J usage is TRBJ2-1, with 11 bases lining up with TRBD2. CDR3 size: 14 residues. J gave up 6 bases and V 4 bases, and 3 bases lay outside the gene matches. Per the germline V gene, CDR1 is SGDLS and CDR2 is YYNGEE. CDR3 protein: CASSLAGGPNEQFF. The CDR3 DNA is TGTGCCAGCAGCCTAGCGGGAGGTCCCAATGAGCAGTTCTTC.

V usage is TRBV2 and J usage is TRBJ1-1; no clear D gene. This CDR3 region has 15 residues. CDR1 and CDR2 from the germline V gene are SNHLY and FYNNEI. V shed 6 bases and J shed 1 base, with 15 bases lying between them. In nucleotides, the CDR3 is TGTGCCAGCAGAGCTAGTCGAGTCTCGAACACTGAAGCTTTCTTT. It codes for CASRASRVSNTEAFF.

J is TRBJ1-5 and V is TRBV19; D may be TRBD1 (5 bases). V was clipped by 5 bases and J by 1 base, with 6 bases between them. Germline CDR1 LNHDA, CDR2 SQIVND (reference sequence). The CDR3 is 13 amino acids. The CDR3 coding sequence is TGTGCCAGTAGTTGGGACAGCAATCAGCCCCAGCATTTT. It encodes CASSWDSNQPQHF.

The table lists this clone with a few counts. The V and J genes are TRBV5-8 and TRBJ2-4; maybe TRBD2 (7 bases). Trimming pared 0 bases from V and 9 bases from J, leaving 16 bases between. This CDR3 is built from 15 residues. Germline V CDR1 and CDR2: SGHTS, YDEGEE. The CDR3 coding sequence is TGTGCCAGCAGCTTGGTCCTCGGGGGGCGTGGCATTCAGTACTTC. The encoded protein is CASSLVLGGRGIQYF.

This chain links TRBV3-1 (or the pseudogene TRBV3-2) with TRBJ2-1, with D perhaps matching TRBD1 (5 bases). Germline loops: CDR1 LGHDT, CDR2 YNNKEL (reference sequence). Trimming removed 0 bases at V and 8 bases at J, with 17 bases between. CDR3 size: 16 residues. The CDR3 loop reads CASSQELLGVADEQFF. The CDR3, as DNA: TGTGCCAGCAGCCAAGAACTCCTAGGGGTTGCTGATGAGCAGTTCTTC.

For the CDR3, the DNA is TGTGCCAGCAGCGCGCTAGTTATAGGAAATGAGCAGTTCTTC. It yields the protein CASSALVIGNEQFF. The J gene is TRBJ2-1, the V gene TRBV9, with D unresolved. Trimming took off 3 bases at V and 7 bases at J, with 14 bases between the two ends. Germline V gene lookup returns CDR1 SGDLS and CDR2 YYNGEE. The CDR3 is 14 residues long.

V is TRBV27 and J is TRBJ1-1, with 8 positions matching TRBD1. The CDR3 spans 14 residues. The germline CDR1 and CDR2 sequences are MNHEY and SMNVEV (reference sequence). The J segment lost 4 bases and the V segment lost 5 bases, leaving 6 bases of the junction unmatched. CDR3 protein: CASSPNRGVTEAFF. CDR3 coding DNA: TGTGCCAGCAGTCCAAACAGGGGGGTCACTGAAGCTTTCTTT.

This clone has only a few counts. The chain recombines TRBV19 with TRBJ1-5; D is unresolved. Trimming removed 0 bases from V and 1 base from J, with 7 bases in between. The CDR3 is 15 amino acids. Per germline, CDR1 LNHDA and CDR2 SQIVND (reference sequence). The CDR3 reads CASSIDEVSNQPQHF. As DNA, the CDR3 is TGTGCCAGTAGTATAGATGAGGTGAGCAATCAGCCCCAGCATTTT.

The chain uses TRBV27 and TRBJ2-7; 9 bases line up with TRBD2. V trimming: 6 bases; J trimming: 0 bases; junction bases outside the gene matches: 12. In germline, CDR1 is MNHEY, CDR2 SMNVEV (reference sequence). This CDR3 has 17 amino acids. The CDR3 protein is CASRSRGGGRASYEQYF. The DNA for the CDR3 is TGTGCCAGCAGATCTAGGGGTGGCGGGAGGGCCTCCTACGAGCAGTACTTC.

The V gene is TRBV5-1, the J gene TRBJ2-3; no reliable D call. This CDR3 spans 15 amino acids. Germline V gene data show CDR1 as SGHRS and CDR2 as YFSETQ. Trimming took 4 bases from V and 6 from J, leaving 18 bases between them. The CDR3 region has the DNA TGCGCCAGCAGCCCCCGCGTCAGCCTAGGCGATACGCAGTATTTT. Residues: CASSPRVSLGDTQYF.

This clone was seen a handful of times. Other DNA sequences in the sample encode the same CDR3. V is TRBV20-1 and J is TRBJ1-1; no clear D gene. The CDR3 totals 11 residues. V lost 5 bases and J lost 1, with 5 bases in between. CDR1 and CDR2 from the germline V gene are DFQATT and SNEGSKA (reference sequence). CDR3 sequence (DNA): TGCAGTGCTCGGGGGAACACTGAAGCTTTCTTT. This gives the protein CSARGNTEAFF.

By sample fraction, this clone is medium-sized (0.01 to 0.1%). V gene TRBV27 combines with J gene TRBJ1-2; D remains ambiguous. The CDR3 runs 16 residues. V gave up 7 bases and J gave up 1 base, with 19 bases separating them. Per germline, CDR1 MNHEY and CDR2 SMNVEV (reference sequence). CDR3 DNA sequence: TGTGCCAGCATCCCCCCCGTTGGTACGAATAACTATGGCTACACCTTC. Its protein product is CASIPPVGTNNYGYTF.